The clone carrying this TCR beta chain was detected only a few times. Antigen specificity is unknown. The TCR alpha and TCR beta cDNA libraries, bearing sample barcodes and UMIs, were generated by 5'RACE using constant-segment primers. TCRdb reprocessed the 5' RACE reads via MiXCR and lists one record per CDR3 protein. The sample consists of about 560,000 distinct CDR3 sequences, roughly 17% of them appearing once. This sample stems from a study of T-cell memory formation after mild COVID-19. In the study overall: The study found TCR clusters largely donor specific.

Germline V gene data show CDR1 as SGHDN and CDR2 as FVKESK. CDR3 length equals 15 residues. J lost 6 bases, V lost 4 bases, and 6 bases had no gene match. The study, taken as a whole, reports: The authors left the SARS-CoV-2 specificity of second-wave clones peaking on day 37 unconfirmed. Chiefly within CM and EM were the contracting CD4+ clones; CD8+ ones were within EMRA.

The sample taken for sequencing was PBMCs or a T cell subset sorted from them (not recorded which). The source is an adult woman who had mild COVID-19 (a few samples of this study predate the infection). Cell type and time point are not known. The chain couples TRBV14 to TRBJ2-2; TRBD2 agrees at 9 bases. This CDR3 is CASSLLAGAAGELFF. In DNA form, the CDR3 reads TGTGCCAGCAGCCTCTTAGCGGGAGCAGCCGGGGAGCTGTTTTTT.